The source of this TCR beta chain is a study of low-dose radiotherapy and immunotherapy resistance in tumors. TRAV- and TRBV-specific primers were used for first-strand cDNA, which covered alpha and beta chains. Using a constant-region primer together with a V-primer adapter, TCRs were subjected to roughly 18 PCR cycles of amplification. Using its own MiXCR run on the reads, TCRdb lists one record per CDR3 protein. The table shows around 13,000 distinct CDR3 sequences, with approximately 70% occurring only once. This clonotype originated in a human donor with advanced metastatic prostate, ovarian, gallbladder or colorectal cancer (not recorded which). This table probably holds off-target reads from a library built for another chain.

CDR3 nucleotide sequence: TGTGCCAGCAGCACCCGACAGGGGGGCACTGAAGCTTTCTTT. Protein: CASSTRQGGTEAFF. The chain uses TRBV5-4 and TRBJ1-1; 9 bases are shared with TRBD1. The CDR3 spans 14 residues. V lost 4 bases to trimming and J lost 4 bases; unmatched junction nucleotides: 5. Germline CDR1 reads SGHNT; CDR2 reads YYREEE (reference sequence). The full variable domain, in which reference TRBV5-4 and TRBJ1-1 provide the parts outside the CDR3, is ETGVTQSPTHLIKTRGQQVTLRCSSQSGHNTVSWYQQALGQGPQFIFQYYREEENGRGNFPPRFSGLQFPNYSSELNVNALELDDSALYLCASSTRQGGTEAFFGQGTRLTVV.